The 26 T cell receptor beta chains given below trace back to one sample, sequenced in a study of human T cells and chemical hapten exposure (dated by TCRdb to about 2021). The sample's time point, from its label and the paper: patch test 1, 2 weeks after DPC sensitization. This sample's treatment or condition label indicates: therapeutic diphenylcyclopropenone sensitization with weekly scalp DPC. The library was prepared using RACE. The sequencing machine was a NextSeq 500. The public reads were run again by TCRdb, first through fastp at Q25 and then through MiXCR, and only productive beta chains were kept. Merged by CDR3 protein, the rows form single entries marked with the most common genes and DNA. Across this sample there are some 120,000 distinct CDR3 sequences, with 12% seen only once. The ten largest make up 1.2% to 1.5% of the sample. The starting material was whole blood, obtained in connection with sensitization to the hapten diphenylcyclopropenone (DPC). Receptor source: a woman in her 50s with alopecia areata. Some clones in this sample may be carry-over from other donors' samples.

This clonotype turned up a few times. This chain connects TRBV28 to TRBJ1-1; D is uncertain. Germline CDR1 is MDHEN and CDR2 is SYDVKM. The CDR3 loop spans 13 amino acids. V gave up 8 bases and J gave up 5 bases, with 15 bases separating them. This CDR3 reads CASVGRMMTEAFF. The CDR3, as DNA: TGTGCCAGCGTTGGGCGAATGATGACTGAAGCTTTCTTT.

The table lists this clonotype with many counts. The CDR3 protein is CASSSGQGTEAFF. The CDR3 DNA reads TGTGCCAGCAGTTCCGGACAGGGCACTGAAGCTTTCTTT. The rearrangement uses TRBV28 and TRBJ1-1, with 8 bases fitting TRBD1. The CDR3 runs to 13 residues. Trimming cost V 4 bases and J 4 bases; bases outside gene matches: 2. CDR1 is MDHEN, CDR2 SYDVKM, per germline.

V usage is TRBV7-8 and J usage is TRBJ1-4, with D possibly matching TRBD1 (6 bases). Trimming took off 0 bases at V and 6 bases at J, with 14 bases between the two ends. There are 16 residues in the CDR3. Germline CDR1 and CDR2: SGHVS and FQNEAQ. In DNA form, the CDR3 reads TGTGCCAGCAGCTTAGCGCAACAGGGCTTGGATGAAAAACTGTTTTTT. This translates into CASSLAQQGLDEKLFF.

In this sample, this clonotype turned up a few times. The chain uses TRBV20-1 and TRBJ2-7, with D possibly being TRBD2 (5 bases). The V end lost 0 bases, the J end lost 2 bases, and 11 bases lay between the germline ends. The CDR3 is 14 amino acids. The germline V gene has CDR1 DFQATT and CDR2 SNEGSKA (reference sequence). CDR3: CSAREGVRAYEQYF. CDR3 coding DNA: TGCAGTGCTAGAGAGGGAGTAAGGGCCTACGAGCAGTACTTC.

This clonotype was counted between two and nine times. This chain links TRBV18 with TRBJ1-2, with D perhaps TRBD1 (5 bases). Germline CDR1 reads KGHSH; CDR2 reads LQKENI. V was pared by 3 bases and J by 6 bases, with 14 bases between. The CDR3 covers 14 residues. CDR3 nucleotides: TGTGCCAGCTCACCCCAGTCCCAGGGCGATGGCTACACCTTC. Encoded protein: CASSPQSQGDGYTF.

This clonotype was seen more than once but under ten times. This chain connects TRBV28 to TRBJ2-7; D may correspond to TRBD1 or TRBD2 (5 bases each). Trimming pared 5 bases from V and 2 bases from J, leaving 10 bases between. Germline CDR1 and CDR2: MDHEN and SYDVKM. This CDR3 is built from 13 residues. The CDR3, as DNA: TGTGCCAGCAGTGAGGGGAGCCCCTACGAGCAGTACTTC. It translates to CASSEGSPYEQYF.

CDR3 protein: CASSQEQGLTEAFF. CDR3 nucleotides: TGTGCCAGCAGCCAAGAACAGGGGCTTACTGAAGCTTTCTTT. The chain has TRBV3-1 and TRBJ1-1; TRBD1 aligns across 7 bases. CDR1 and CDR2 from the germline V gene are LGHDT and YNNKEL (reference sequence). V lost 0 bases and J lost 5; bases outside the gene matches: 3. CDR3 length: 14 amino acids.

The V gene is TRBV3-1, the J gene TRBJ2-3; no firm D call. V lost 0 bases, J lost 5 bases, and 12 bases lay in between. CDR1 and CDR2 from the germline V gene are LGHDT and YNNKEL (reference sequence). The CDR3 runs 15 residues. In DNA form, the CDR3 reads TGTGCCAGCAGCCAAGATCACTCGGCCAAAGATACGCAGTATTTT. This sequence encodes CASSQDHSAKDTQYF.

At least ten counts were recorded for this clonotype. The V gene is TRBV6-1, the J gene TRBJ1-6; D might be TRBD1 (5 bases). Trimming stripped 1 base from V and 15 bases from J, with 13 bases between. The germline V gene has CDR1 MNHNS and CDR2 SASEGT. The length of the CDR3 is 13 residues. CDR3 bases: TGTGCCAGCAGTGAAGGGTCAGGGTATCGCCTCCACTTT. Its translation: CASSEGSGYRLHF.

The chain links TRBV29-1 to TRBJ2-1; no firm D call. Between the trimmed V and J ends, which lost 4 bases and 12 bases, there was a span of 16 bases. Germline V gives CDR1 SQVTM, CDR2 ANQGSEA. CDR3 length: 12 amino acids. The CDR3 DNA reads TGCAGCGTTGGGGGTAATGAAATCGGGCAGTTCTTC. Translation: CSVGGNEIGQFF.

This clonotype was picked up many times. This chain connects TRBV5-6 to TRBJ2-7; TRBD2 agrees at 8 bases. The CDR3 is 15 amino acids. V was pared by 5 bases and J by 1 base, with 8 bases of the junction left unmatched. From germline, CDR1 is SGHDT and CDR2 YYEEEE. CDR3 DNA sequence: TGTGCCAGCAGTTATACTAGCGGTGTTTCCTACGAGCAGTACTTC. It yields the protein CASSYTSGVSYEQYF.

This clonotype was counted only a few times. This chain connects TRBV7-2 to TRBJ2-3; 10 bases are shared with TRBD2. Trimming removed 5 bases from V and 4 bases from J; junction bases left unmatched: 6. This CDR3 contains 15 residues. Germline assignment: CDR1 SGHTA and CDR2 FQGNSA. CDR3 in DNA: TGTGCCAGCAGCGAGCTAGCGGGGGTGGCAGATACGCAGTATTTT. This sequence encodes CASSELAGVADTQYF. The full variable domain, in which reference TRBV7-2 and TRBJ2-3 provide the parts outside the CDR3, is GAGVSQSPSNKVTEKGKDVELRCDPISGHTALYWYRQSLGQGLEFLIYFQGNSAPDKSGLPSDRFSAERTGGSVSTLTIQRTQQEDSAVYLCASSELAGVADTQYFGPGTRLTVL.

This clonotype was detected ten times or more. The chain links TRBV2 to TRBJ1-6, with D hard to call. This CDR3 has 12 amino acids. V lost 5 bases, J lost 8 bases, and 7 bases lay in between. CDR1 is SNHLY and CDR2 is FYNNEI in the germline V gene. The CDR3 loop reads CASSHEDSPLHF. The CDR3 DNA reads TGTGCCAGCAGTCACGAAGATTCACCCCTCCACTTT.

This clonotype has ten or more counts. This chain links TRBV28 with TRBJ1-6; D call uncertain. Trimming stripped 8 bases from V and 7 bases from J, with 12 bases between. Germline CDR1 reads MDHEN; CDR2 reads SYDVKM. The length of the CDR3 is 13 residues. CDR3 sequence (DNA): TGTGCCAGCTTCAGCGGGAGGAATTCACCCCTCCACTTT. The encoded protein is CASFSGRNSPLHF.

The chain links TRBV5-4 to TRBJ2-1, with D possibly being TRBD2 (5 bases). The CDR3 totals 15 residues. Germline CDR1 and CDR2: SGHNT and YYREEE (reference sequence). V lost 7 bases and J lost 4, with 18 bases in between. In DNA, the CDR3 is TGTGCCAGCGGCGCGGAGGTAGTAGGTTACAATGAGCAGTTCTTC. Translation: CASGAEVVGYNEQFF.

This clonotype has only a few counts. V usage is TRBV2 and J usage is TRBJ1-5; D is undetermined. Trimming pared 6 bases from V and 0 bases from J, leaving 12 bases between. This CDR3 spans 15 amino acids. Germline V lookup: CDR1 SNHLY, CDR2 FYNNEI. CDR3 nucleotides: TGTGCCAGCAGCCTAACAGTTAATAGCAATCAGCCCCAGCATTTT. It translates to CASSLTVNSNQPQHF.

This chain uses TRBV28 with TRBJ1-1, with TRBD1 identical over 7 bases. The germline V gene encodes CDR1 MDHEN and CDR2 SYDVKM. There are 13 residues in the CDR3. V was clipped by 6 bases and J by 4 bases; unmatched bases: 5. As DNA, the CDR3 is TGTGCCAGCAGGGAGGGGGCGAGCACTGAAGCTTTCTTT. Protein: CASREGASTEAFF.

This clonotype has a count of ten or more. Written as DNA, the CDR3 is TGTGCCAGCAGCTCATTTGCTGGGACAGACAATGAGCAGTTCTTC. Its translation: CASSSFAGTDNEQFF. This chain joins TRBV11-3 and TRBJ2-1; 7 nucleotides agree with TRBD1. The V segment lost 4 bases and the J segment 5 bases; nucleotides outside the gene matches: 8. This CDR3 has 15 residues. Looked up from germline, CDR1 is SGHNT and CDR2 is YENEEA.

There are a few counts of this clonotype. CDR3: CASQDSTGEKLFF. CDR3 coding DNA: TGTGCCAGCCAGGACAGCACGGGGGAAAAACTGTTTTTT. This chain joins TRBV28 and TRBJ1-4, with D maybe TRBD1 (6 bases). Deletions cut 8 bases from V and 8 bases from J, with 15 bases between. Per germline, CDR1 MDHEN and CDR2 SYDVKM. The CDR3 totals 13 residues. The full variable domain, completed using reference TRBV28 and TRBJ1-4, is DVKVTQSSRYLVKRTGEKVFLECVQDMDHENMFWYRQDPGLGLRLIYFSYDVKMKEKGDIPEGYSVSREKKERFSLILESASTNQTSMYLCASQDSTGEKLFFGSGTQLSVL.

V gene TRBV7-9 combines with J gene TRBJ2-1; 9 nucleotides line up with TRBD1. Germline-derived CDR1 and CDR2 are SEHNR and FQNEAQ (reference sequence). V dropped 5 bases and J dropped 6; count of bases not matched to a gene: 11. The CDR3 spans 16 residues. DNA for the CDR3: TGTGCCAGCAGCCTCCGGGACAGGGCCGATTCCAATGAGCAGTTCTTC. It specifies CASSLRDRADSNEQFF.

This clonotype was observed a handful of times. This chain links TRBV28 with TRBJ2-5; no reliable D call. Between the trimmed V and J ends, which lost 5 bases and 10 bases, there was a span of 8 bases. The CDR3 runs 10 residues. Germline lookup yields CDR1 MDHEN and CDR2 SYDVKM. CDR3 in amino acids: CASSHRLQYF. Here the CDR3 DNA reads TGTGCCAGCAGTCACCGACTCCAGTACTTC.

This clonotype showed up just a few times. The gene calls are TRBV20-1 and TRBJ2-5, with 7 bases identical to TRBD1. V trimming: 2 bases; J trimming: 2 bases; junction bases outside the gene matches: 5. The CDR3 has 14 amino acids. CDR1 is DFQATT, CDR2 SNEGSKA, per germline (reference sequence). This CDR3 is CSARPGQLQETQYF. Written as DNA, the CDR3 is TGCAGTGCTAGACCGGGACAGTTACAAGAGACCCAGTACTTC.

This clonotype was observed at least ten times. The chain is built from TRBV28 and TRBJ2-1, with 7 bases that match TRBD2. After removal of 7 bases from V and 6 bases from J, the junction contained 15 bases not matched to a gene. The CDR3 has 16 amino acids. Per the germline V gene, CDR1 is MDHEN and CDR2 is SYDVKM. The CDR3 bases are TGTGCCAGCAAGGGCGGGGGAGCCGGCTGGGCCAATGAGCAGTTCTTC. This encodes CASKGGGAGWANEQFF.

As concerns this clonotype: One end of the junction is discordant with germline, which a read error may explain. CDR3 sequence: CASSIAGGSYNEQFF. The CDR3 DNA follows: TGTGCCAGTAGCATAGCGGGAGGAAGCTACAATGAGCAGTTCTTC. The chain uses TRBV19 and TRBJ2-1; 10 bases line up with TRBD2. The length of the CDR3 is 15 residues. Germline V gene data show CDR1 as LNHDA and CDR2 as SQIVND (reference sequence).

This clonotype was seen only a few times. This chain links TRBV4-3 with TRBJ1-2; tentatively, D is TRBD1 (5 bases). CDR3 length equals 14 residues. Trimming shortened V by 0 bases and J by 3 bases, and 8 bases separated the two germline ends. CDR1 and CDR2 (germline): LGHNA, YSLEER. The CDR3 nucleotides read TGCGCCAGCAGCCAAGAAGCAGGGTACTATGGCTACACCTTC. Its translation is CASSQEAGYYGYTF.

This clonotype was counted a few times. The chain uses TRBV7-6 and TRBJ2-1; D unresolved. The CDR3 covers 12 residues. The germline V gene encodes CDR1 SGHVS and CDR2 FNYEAQ. V gave up 1 base and J gave up 15 bases, with 13 bases separating them. The CDR3 bases are TGTGCCAGCAGCTTAGGGGGTCGAGCAATGTTCTTC. Its protein product is CASSLGGRAMFF.